This TCR beta chain was recorded in a study of shared clonotypes between healthy human individuals. Looking at the study overall: Researchers drew samples from a couple of women and a few men aged 18 to 49. CD4 naive and memory got three plates each, CD8 naive two, CD8 memory one.

Germline lookup yields CDR1 LGHNA and CDR2 YSLEER. V shed 0 bases, J shed 3 bases, and the junction held 15 bases outside the gene matches. The CDR3 length is 20 residues. Both subsets, CD45RA+ naive and CD45RA-negative memory, were split from the CD4+ cells. Each replicate PCR on the sorted subsets used 200 ng DNA (about 30,000 T cell genomes). Sequencing used immunoSEQ multiplex PCR; TCRdb keeps in-frame clones, though not all of them. Found here are over a million clones, approximately 80% of them singletons; the top ten hold around 0.61%. The sequencing input was memory CD4+ T cells from PBMCs. Subset meaning: CD45RA-negative fraction. The chain carries TRBV4-3 and TRBJ2-3; 10 bases are shared with TRBD2. The source is a man between 18 and 35 years old in good health. Some clones in this sample may be carry-over from other donors' samples. As DNA, the CDR3 is TGCGCCAGCAGCCAAGAATTACTAGCGGGGACCCACGGGTTTACAGATACGCAGTATTTT. This gives the protein CASSQELLAGTHGFTDTQYF.